Sequencing of this T cell receptor beta chain was carried out in a study of neurological immune-mediated disorders. Germline V CDR1 and CDR2: SGHRS, YFSETQ. CDR3 size: 15 residues. The cDNA was generated through 5'RACE incorporating 10-nucleotide random UMIs. From 15-18 subjects, over 180 million TCR-beta sequences were obtained in each sequencing run. TCRdb itself ran the 5' RACE reads through MiXCR, one entry per CDR3 protein. The table has roughly 28,000 distinct CDR3 sequences, about 3.5% seen once. Study results and limitations: On phylogenetic grouping, the repertoires of 18 of 34 multiple sclerosis patients fell within one related-CDR3 cluster, constituting a possible signature. HTLV-1-associated myelopathy led in TCR clonal expansion, while multiple sclerosis ranked lowest, below healthy controls.

With respect to this clonotype: What it binds is unknown. One junction end disagrees with the germline gene, perhaps due to a read error.

This receptor was taken from a young woman with multiple sclerosis. The genes are TRBV5-1 and TRBJ1-5; 10 bases are a match to TRBD1. Sequencing was performed on PBMCs. The CDR3 DNA is TGCGCCAGTAGCAAGACAGGGGGCGGCAATCAGCCCCAGAATTTT. Translating it yields CASSKTGGGNQPQNF.